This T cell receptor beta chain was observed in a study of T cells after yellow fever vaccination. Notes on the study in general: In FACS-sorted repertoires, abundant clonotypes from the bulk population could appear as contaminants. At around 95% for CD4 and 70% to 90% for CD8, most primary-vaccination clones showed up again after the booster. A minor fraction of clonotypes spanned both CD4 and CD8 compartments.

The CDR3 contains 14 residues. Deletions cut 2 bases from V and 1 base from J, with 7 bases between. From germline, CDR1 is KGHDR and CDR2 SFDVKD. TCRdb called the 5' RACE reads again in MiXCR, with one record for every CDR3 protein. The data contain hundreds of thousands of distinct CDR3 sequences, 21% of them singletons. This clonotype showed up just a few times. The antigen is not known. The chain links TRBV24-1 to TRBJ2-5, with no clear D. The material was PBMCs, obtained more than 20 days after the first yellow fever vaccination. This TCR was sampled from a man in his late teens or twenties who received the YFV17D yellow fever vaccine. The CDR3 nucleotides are TGTGCCACCAGTGATTCGACGACCCAAGAGACCCAGTACTTC. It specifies CATSDSTTQETQYF.